The 17 T cell receptor beta chains given below trace back to one sample, sequenced in a study of Ad26.COV2.S vaccination and SARS-CoV-2 variants. Repertoires were generated with immunoSEQ multiplex PCR, while TCRdb's copy carries only in-frame clones and drops some. The data hold around 140,000 clones, with roughly 90% observed a single time. Sequencing was performed on peripheral blood, taken after recovery from COVID-19. These receptors were collected from a human donor who had recovered from COVID-19.

This chain connects TRBV5-4 to TRBJ2-5, with D maybe TRBD1 (5 bases). The CDR3 loop spans 15 amino acids. The germline V and J ends were trimmed by 0 bases and 5 bases, with 14 bases remaining between them. Germline loops: CDR1 SGHNT, CDR2 YYREEE (reference sequence). Here the CDR3 DNA reads TGTGCCAGCAGCTTGGGCAGGGTATCAGGGGAGACCCAGTACTTC. Protein: CASSLGRVSGETQYF.

The CDR3 is CASSQDRGRETQYF. The CDR3 bases are TGCGCCAGCAGCCAGGACAGGGGCCGGGAGACCCAGTACTTC. The gene calls are TRBV10-1 and TRBJ2-5; 9 bases align to TRBD1. This CDR3 is 14 amino acids long. CDR1 is WNHNN and CDR2 is SYGVQD in the germline V gene (reference sequence). The trim removed 6 bases at V and 5 bases at J, leaving 7 bases unmatched.

The J gene is TRBJ2-7, the V gene TRBV28; D is uncertain. CDR1 and CDR2 (germline): MDHEN, SYDVKM. This CDR3 comprises 12 residues. With 2 bases removed from V and 6 bases from J, the gap between germline ends came to 8 bases. As DNA, the CDR3 is TGTGCCAGCAGTTTAAGGTTAGGCGAGCAGTACTTC. This encodes CASSLRLGEQYF.

The chain has TRBV2 and TRBJ2-7; 11 bases line up with TRBD1. CDR3 size: 14 residues. Losses at the gene ends were 1 base for V and 5 bases for J; bases not matched to a gene: 1. Germline V gives CDR1 SNHLY, CDR2 FYNNEI. The chain's CDR3 is CASSEGTGGNEQYF. The CDR3 region has the DNA TGTGCCAGCAGTGAAGGGACAGGGGGCAACGAGCAGTACTTC.

Points on this clone: Other DNA sequences from this sample encode an identical CDR3 as well. The DNA of the CDR3 is TGTGCCAGCAGTTTAGTAAGGGATCAGCCCCAGCATTTT. It is translated as CASSLVRDQPQHF. The chain links TRBV28 to TRBJ1-5; no definite D call. Germline CDR1 MDHEN, CDR2 SYDVKM. The V gene lost 2 bases and the J gene lost 5 bases, with 7 bases spanning the gap. This CDR3 region has 13 residues.

The chain combines TRBV19 with TRBJ2-6; 7 bases map to TRBD2. V lost 6 bases, J lost 0 bases, and 8 bases stayed unmatched. Germline CDR1 and CDR2: LNHDA and SQIVND (reference sequence). The CDR3 is made up of 17 amino acids. CDR3 sequence (DNA): TGTGCCAGTAGAAGGGGAGGGTTCGACTCTGGGGCCAACGTCCTGACTTTC. Its translation is CASRRGGFDSGANVLTF.

The chain carries TRBV30 and TRBJ2-1; 11 bases map to TRBD2. The CDR3 has 13 amino acids. Germline V gives CDR1 GTSNPN, CDR2 SVGIG (reference sequence). DNA for the CDR3: TGTGCTCGGAGCGGGACTAGCGGATATGAGCAGTTCTTC. It encodes CARSGTSGYEQFF.

V gene TRBV11-3 combines with J gene TRBJ2-2; TRBD2 matches 12 bases. After removal of 5 bases from V and 4 bases from J, the junction contained 5 bases not matched to a gene. CDR1 SGHNT and CDR2 YENEEA come from the germline V gene. The CDR3 is 16 residues long. The CDR3 coding sequence is TGTGCCAGCAGCCCTCTAGCGGGGGGGTCCACCGGGGAGCTGTTTTTT. It yields the protein CASSPLAGGSTGELFF.

The chain carries TRBV6-2 or TRBV6-3 and TRBJ1-5, with D hard to call. Germline CDR1 reads MNHEY; CDR2 reads SVGEGT. Trimming removed 0 bases at V and 0 bases at J, with 9 bases between. The CDR3 has 16 residues. CDR3 in DNA: TGTGCCAGCAGTTACTCGACCGGGGATAGCAATCAGCCCCAGCATTTT. This codes for CASSYSTGDSNQPQHF.

The chain has TRBV29-1 and TRBJ2-2; weak D call: TRBD1 (6 bases). Germline V gene data show CDR1 as SQVTM and CDR2 as ANQGSEA. This CDR3 has 13 residues. V shed 6 bases and J shed 4 bases, with 12 bases lying between them. Here the CDR3 reads CSVLTGPTGELFF. The CDR3 coding sequence is TGCAGCGTCCTGACAGGCCCCACCGGGGAGCTGTTTTTT.

This rearrangement joins TRBV9 to TRBJ1-2; tentatively, D is TRBD1 (5 bases). The length of the CDR3 is 16 residues. Trimming shortened V by 3 bases and J by 0 bases, and 15 bases separated the two germline ends. Germline CDR1 and CDR2: SGDLS and YYNGEE. The DNA of the CDR3 is TGTGCCAGCAGCGGGTCAGGAGGGGCAGCTAACTATGGCTACACCTTC. Its protein is CASSGSGGAANYGYTF.

J is TRBJ1-1 and V is TRBV5-1, with a possible D match to TRBD1 (5 bases). Trimming left V 4 bases short and J 3 bases short, with 10 bases between. The CDR3 totals 13 residues. Germline loops: CDR1 SGHRS, CDR2 YFSETQ. CDR3 region: CASSPGTYTEAFF. The CDR3 region has the DNA TGCGCCAGCAGCCCCGGGACCTACACTGAAGCTTTCTTT.

The chain combines TRBV7-2 with TRBJ2-1, with D unclear. This CDR3 has 12 residues. V shed 6 bases and J shed 7 bases, with 10 bases lying between them. Germline V gene lookup returns CDR1 SGHTA and CDR2 FQGNSA. The chain's CDR3 is CASSSSGNEQFF. The CDR3 bases are TGTGCCAGCAGTTCTAGTGGTAATGAGCAGTTCTTC.

The J gene is TRBJ2-1, the V gene TRBV15; 9 nucleotides align to TRBD2. V was clipped by 0 bases and J by 4 bases; unmatched bases: 7. The germline V gene has CDR1 LNHNV and CDR2 YYDKDF (reference sequence). The CDR3 sequence is 17 residues long. In DNA, the CDR3 is TGTGCCACCAGCAGAGATAGTGGGACTAGCCTGTACAATGAGCAGTTCTTC. Its translation: CATSRDSGTSLYNEQFF. The complete variable domain, with remaining parts taken from reference TRBV15 and TRBJ2-1, reads DAMVIQNPRYQVTQFGKPVTLSCSQTLNHNVMYWYQQKSSQAPKLLFHYYDKDFNNEADTPDNFQSRRPNTSFCFLDIRSPGLGDTAMYLCATSRDSGTSLYNEQFFGPGTRLTVL.

This sequence joins TRBV5-6 and TRBJ1-2; no clear D. CDR1 SGHDT and CDR2 YYEEEE come from the germline V gene. The CDR3 is 12 residues long. The V gene lost 0 bases and the J gene lost 4 bases, with 4 bases spanning the gap. The CDR3 sequence is CASSLDIYGYTF. CDR3 nucleotide sequence: TGTGCCAGCAGCTTGGACATCTATGGCTACACCTTC.

The chain employs TRBV27 and TRBJ2-7; D is perhaps TRBD1 or TRBD2 (5 bases each). From germline, CDR1 is MNHEY and CDR2 SMNVEV (reference sequence). Trimming left V 6 bases short and J 5 bases short, with 14 bases between. The CDR3 totals 13 residues. CDR3 DNA: TGTGCCAGCAGCCTGTCAGGGAGCCACGAGCAGTACTTC. Translation gives CASSLSGSHEQYF.

This rearrangement joins TRBV6-5 to TRBJ2-2; D is uncertain. V gave up 11 bases and J gave up 7 bases, with 20 bases separating them. The germline CDR1 and CDR2 sequences are MNHEY and SVGAGI. The CDR3 is made up of 14 amino acids. CDR3 sequence (DNA): TGTGCCTCTCGCGTCCCGGGTCTTGTCGGGGAGCTGTTTTTT. Translated, it gives CASRVPGLVGELFF.